The sequence of this T cell receptor beta chain was determined in a study of beta chain features in type 1 diabetes. As for the study in general: In age, gender and cell yields, patients were similar to healthy donors. Findings and limits, study-wide: Compared with healthy donors, patients appeared to share more similar naive, central memory and regulatory TCRB repertoires.

Sequencing targeted expressed TCRB transcripts, as all isolated RNA had been reverse transcribed. Using immunoSEQ multiplex PCR, the repertoire was profiled, and TCRdb retains in-frame clones only, with some absent. Of hundreds of thousands of clones detected, 15% to 19% appear once; the ten largest clones hold approximately 0.099%. This clone has more than one count but fewer than ten. Its antigen is unknown. Germline CDR1 and CDR2: MDHEN and SYDVKM. V lost 7 bases and J 6 bases, leaving 22 bases between the germline ends. The CDR3 consists of 15 residues. This receptor was obtained from a man between 18 and 35 years old in good health. Source material: naive CD4+ T cells from blood. The V gene is TRBV28, the J gene TRBJ2-7; D is tentatively TRBD1 or TRBD2 (5 bases each). The CDR3 sequence is CASTFGAAMGSEQYF. CDR3 coding DNA: TGTGCCAGCACCTTCGGGGCAGCCATGGGGTCCGAGCAGTACTTC. The variable domain in full, with the rest retrieved from reference TRBV28 and TRBJ2-7, is DVKVTQSSRYLVKRTGEKVFLECVQDMDHENMFWYRQDPGLGLRLIYFSYDVKMKEKGDIPEGYSVSREKKERFSLILESASTNQTSMYLCASTFGAAMGSEQYFGPGTRLTVT.